Each of the 7 T cell receptor beta chains below was sequenced from the same sample in a study of T cell clusters in autoimmune cytopenias. Each sample's input was around 250 ng genomic DNA, 38,000 or so genome equivalents. One tube held mixed TRB-A and TRB-B primer pools for touch-down PCR. TCRdb re-called the multiplex PCR reads; one entry per CDR3 protein, DNA not given. This sample's table reports over 1,100 distinct CDR3 sequences. The sample also formed part of further work on T cell repertoires in aging, cancer and after chemotherapy.

The sample was peripheral blood. These TCRs come from a human donor with chronic lymphocytic leukemia.

The chain recombines TRBV9 with TRBJ1-3. CDR1 and CDR2 (germline): SGDLS, YYNGEE. This CDR3 region has 13 residues. The CDR3 sequence: CASSAISGNTIYF.

Frequency places this clonotype as medium-sized. CDR3 region: CASSFGAGGPDTQYF. V usage is TRBV12-3 or TRBV12-4 and J usage is TRBJ2-3; TCRdb outputs TRBD1, but without DNA this stays unchecked. There are 15 residues in the CDR3.

The chain links TRBV7-2 to TRBJ1-4. CDR1 and CDR2 (germline): SGHTA, FQGNSA. This CDR3 is built from 15 residues. CDR3 sequence: CASSLVSYSTEKLFF.

This clonotype is classed as medium-sized by frequency. The chain couples TRBV6-1 to TRBJ2-2; TCRdb's D gene call, TRBD2, goes unchecked for lack of DNA. Germline V gives CDR1 MNHNS, CDR2 SASEGT. CDR3 length: 16 residues. CDR3 protein: CASKGLKGSNTGELFF.

The chain uses TRBV5-1 and TRBJ2-1. The CDR3 runs 13 residues. Germline V gene lookup returns CDR1 SGHRS and CDR2 YFSETQ. CDR3 sequence reads: CASSFGSYNEQFF.

This clonotype is large by frequency. This sequence joins TRBV30 and TRBJ2-1; TCRdb designates TRBD1, a call that cannot be tested without DNA. This CDR3 comprises 15 residues. Germline values: CDR1 GTSNPN, CDR2 SVGIG (reference sequence). CDR3 loop: CAWSVGTGVGNEQFF.

By frequency, this clonotype is medium-sized. The V gene is TRBV27, the J gene TRBJ2-7. Germline V gene sequence: CDR1 MNHEY, CDR2 SMNVEV (reference sequence). The CDR3 sequence is 15 residues long. CDR3 amino acids: CASHSTGRSSYEQYF.